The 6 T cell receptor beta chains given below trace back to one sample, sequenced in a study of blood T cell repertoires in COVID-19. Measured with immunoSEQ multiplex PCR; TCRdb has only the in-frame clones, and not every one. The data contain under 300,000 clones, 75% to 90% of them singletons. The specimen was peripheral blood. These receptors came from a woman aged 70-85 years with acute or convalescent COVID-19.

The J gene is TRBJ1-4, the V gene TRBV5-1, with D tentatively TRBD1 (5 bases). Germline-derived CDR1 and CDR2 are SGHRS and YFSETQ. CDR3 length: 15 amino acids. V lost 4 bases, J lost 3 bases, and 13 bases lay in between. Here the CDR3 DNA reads TGCGCCAGCAGCCCGGCGGGGACCCCTAATGAAAAACTGTTTTTT. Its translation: CASSPAGTPNEKLFF.

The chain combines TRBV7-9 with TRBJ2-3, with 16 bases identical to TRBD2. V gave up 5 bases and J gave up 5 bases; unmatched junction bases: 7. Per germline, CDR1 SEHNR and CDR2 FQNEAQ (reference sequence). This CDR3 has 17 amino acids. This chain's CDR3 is CASSLGTSGGARDTQYF. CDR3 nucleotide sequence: TGTGCCAGCAGCCTCGGGACTAGCGGGGGGGCACGAGATACGCAGTATTTT.

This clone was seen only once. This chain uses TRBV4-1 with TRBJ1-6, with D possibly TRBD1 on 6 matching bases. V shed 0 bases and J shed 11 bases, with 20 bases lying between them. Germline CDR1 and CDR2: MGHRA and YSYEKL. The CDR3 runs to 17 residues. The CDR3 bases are TGCGCCAGCAGCCAAGATTCGGGGGGCAGGGGCCCAACACCCCTCCACTTT. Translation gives CASSQDSGGRGPTPLHF.

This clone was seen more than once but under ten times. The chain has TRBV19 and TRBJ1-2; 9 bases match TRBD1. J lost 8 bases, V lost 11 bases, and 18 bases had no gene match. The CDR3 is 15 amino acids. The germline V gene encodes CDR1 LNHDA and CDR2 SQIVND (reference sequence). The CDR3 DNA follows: TGTGCCGCCCGGGACAGGGTGGACCCAAGGCCCGGCTACACCTTC. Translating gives CAARDRVDPRPGYTF.

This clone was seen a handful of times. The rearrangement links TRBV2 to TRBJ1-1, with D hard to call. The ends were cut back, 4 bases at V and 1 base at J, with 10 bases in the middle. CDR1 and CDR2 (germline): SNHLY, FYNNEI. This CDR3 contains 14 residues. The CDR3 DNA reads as TGTGCCAGCAGTGGGCGGTCGCAGAACACTGAAGCTTTCTTT. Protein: CASSGRSQNTEAFF.

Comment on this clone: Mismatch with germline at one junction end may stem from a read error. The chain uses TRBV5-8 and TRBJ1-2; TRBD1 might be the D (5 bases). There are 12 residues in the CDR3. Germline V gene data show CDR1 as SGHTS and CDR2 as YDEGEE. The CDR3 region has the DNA TGTGCCAGCAACCCTAGGGATAGGGGAAAGGACTTC. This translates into CASNPRDRGKDF.